A single T cell receptor beta chain is shown here with its context. Its antigen is undetermined. The sample is drawn from a study of Ad26.COV2.S vaccination and SARS-CoV-2 variants. Study details: Recipients of Ad26.COV2.S got it intramuscularly, once or twice 56 days apart.

Deletions cut 3 bases from V and 0 bases from J, with 13 bases between. Germline V lookup: CDR1 SGHRS, CDR2 YFSETQ. CDR3 length: 16 residues. Assay: immunoSEQ multiplex PCR; the TCRdb copy retains only in-frame clones and omits some. Of about 410,000 clones listed, around 85% are singletons. Treatment in this sample: 15 to 20 received Ad26.COV2.S at low or high dose, single or two shots; 5 received placebo; per-sample allocation not given. The samples date from day 63 after the first vaccine or placebo injection. An Ad26 vector that expressed Wuhan-strain SARS-CoV-2 spike constituted the vaccine. Study-wide points: Vaccine recipients had higher spike-specific TCR breadth than placebo recipients.

The source of this sequence is a person aged 18 to 59 who received the Ad26.COV2.S COVID-19 vaccine or a placebo. The chain links TRBV5-1 to TRBJ1-3; D is perhaps TRBD1 (6 bases). Material: peripheral blood, obtained in a trial of Ad26.COV2.S vaccine versus placebo. CDR3 DNA sequence: TGCGCCAGCAGCTGGGGGGCACAGAGCTCTGGAAACACCATATATTTT. Its protein product is CASSWGAQSSGNTIYF.